This entry features one TCR beta chain sequence. This sample stems from a study of T cells in Graves' hyperthyroidism and ophthalmopathy. Ophthalmopathy patients all had a Clinical Activity Score of at least 3, a NOSPECS grade of at least 4 and disease under 3 months old. The CDR3 is 16 amino acids. With 2 bases clipped from V and 1 base from J, the junction kept 4 bases outside the gene matches. Looked up from germline, CDR1 is SGHTA and CDR2 is FQGTGA. RNA transcripts provided the source from which TCR beta CDR3 regions were amplified. HTBI primers were used for first-round RT-PCR of the TCR CDR3. TCRdb used MiXCR to reprocess the multiplex PCR reads, holding one entry per CDR3 protein. This table holds 500,000 to 750,000 distinct CDR3 sequences, approximately 15% found once.

The sequence was collected from a young woman with Graves' ophthalmopathy. The J gene is TRBJ2-2, the V gene TRBV7-3; 7 positions agree with TRBD1. Sequencing was done on a sample of blood. CDR3 sequence (DNA): TGTGCCAGCAGCTTAGGGGCAGGGGGGAACACCGGGGAGCTGTTTTTT. Translated, it gives CASSLGAGGNTGELFF. Complete variable domain (other parts from reference TRBV7-3 and TRBJ2-2): GAGVSQTPSNKVTEKGKYVELRCDPISGHTALYWYRQSLGQGPEFLIYFQGTGAADDSGLPNDRFFAVRPEGSVSTLKIQRTERGDSAVYLCASSLGAGGNTGELFFGEGSRLTVL.